Given below is one TCR beta chain in context. Per the original methods: Reference gene primer amplification in the assay estimated nucleated cell counts. Clones were sequenced by immunoSEQ multiplex PCR, and TCRdb holds only the in-frame ones, with some missing. The V and J calls and clone size are taken from that table; D and trimming were inferred from the DNA. The repertoire holds about 100,000 clones, with almost 95% as singletons. This entry belongs to a study of blood T cell repertoires in COVID-19. Across the whole study: Acute and convalescent COVID-19 samples came from the United States, Italy and Spain. PBMCs, B-cell-depleted T cells, or T cells were the source of the cDNA or gDNA that made up the material.

V shed 1 base, J shed 2 bases, and the junction held 2 bases outside the gene matches. The CDR3 sequence is 16 residues long. CDR1 and CDR2 (germline): LGHDT, YNNKEL (reference sequence). The chain employs TRBV3-1 (or the pseudogene TRBV3-2) and TRBJ2-2, with 9 bases that match TRBD1. This clonotype originated in a man aged 50-60 years with active COVID-19. Sequenced input: peripheral blood. CDR3 residues: CASSQGTGDNTGELFF. The CDR3 bases are TGTGCCAGCAGCCAAGGGACAGGGGATAACACCGGGGAGCTGTTTTTT.